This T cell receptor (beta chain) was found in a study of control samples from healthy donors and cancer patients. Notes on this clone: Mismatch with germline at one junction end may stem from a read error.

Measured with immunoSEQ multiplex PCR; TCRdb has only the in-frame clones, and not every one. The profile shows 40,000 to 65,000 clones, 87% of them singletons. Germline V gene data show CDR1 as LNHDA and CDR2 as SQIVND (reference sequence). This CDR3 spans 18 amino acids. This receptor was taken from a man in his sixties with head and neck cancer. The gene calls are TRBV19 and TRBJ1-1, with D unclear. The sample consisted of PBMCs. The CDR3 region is CASSIGWSPQRYYTEALF. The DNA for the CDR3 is TGTGCCAGTAGTATAGGTTGGAGCCCACAGCGTTATTACACTGAAGCTCTCTTT.